Detailed here is one TCR beta chain. Some clones are missing from TCRdb's copy, which holds only in-frame ones; the method was immunoSEQ multiplex PCR. This table holds some 120,000 clones, 88% found once. Germline V lookup: CDR1 MNHNS, CDR2 SASEGT. Trimming removed 2 bases at V and 3 bases at J, with 14 bases between. CDR3 length: 15 amino acids. These data come from a study of T cell responses to AZD1222 COVID-19 vaccine. The receptor was isolated from an adult in good health. The input for sequencing was peripheral blood, taken on day 0 of AZD1222 vaccination. This chain connects TRBV6-1 to TRBJ2-7; possibly TRBD1 or TRBD2 for D (5 bases each). CDR3 sequence reads: CASSEPPGTYYEQYF. The DNA for the CDR3 is TGTGCCAGCAGTGAACCTCCAGGGACGTACTACGAGCAGTACTTC.